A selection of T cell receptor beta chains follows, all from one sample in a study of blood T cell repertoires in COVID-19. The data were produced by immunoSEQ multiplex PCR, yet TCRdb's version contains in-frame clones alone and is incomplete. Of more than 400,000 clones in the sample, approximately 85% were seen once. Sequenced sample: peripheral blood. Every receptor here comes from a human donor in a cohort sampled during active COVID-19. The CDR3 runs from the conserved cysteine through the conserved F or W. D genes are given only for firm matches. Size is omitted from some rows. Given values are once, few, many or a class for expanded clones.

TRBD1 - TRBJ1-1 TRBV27 CASSLYPKDRGTEAFF TGTGCCAGCAGCCTTTACCCGAAGGACAGGGGCACTGAAGCTTTCTTT
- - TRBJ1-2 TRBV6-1 CASSEEDRLGSYGYTF TGTGCCAGCAGTGAAGAAGACAGGCTAGGCAGCTATGGCTACACCTTC
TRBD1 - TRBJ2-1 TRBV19 CASSISGTGVYNEQFF TGTGCCAGTAGTATTTCCGGGACAGGGGTCTACAATGAGCAGTTCTTC
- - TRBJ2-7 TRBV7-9 CASSLGRNDEQYF TGTGCCAGCAGCTTGGGGAGAAACGACGAGCAGTACTTC
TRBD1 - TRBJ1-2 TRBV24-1 CATSTGDYGYTF TGTGCCACCAGTACAGGGGACTATGGCTACACCTTC
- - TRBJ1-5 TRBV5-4 CASSLARIRDDRPREPQHF TGTGCCAGCAGCTTGGCCCGGATTCGAGACGACAGGCCCCGGGAACCCCAGCATTTT
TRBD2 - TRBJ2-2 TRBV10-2 CASIEKAGASTGELFF TGCGCCAGCATCGAGAAAGCGGGAGCGAGCACCGGGGAGCTGTTTTTT
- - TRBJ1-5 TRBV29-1 CSVGGRGNQPQHF TGCAGCGTTGGGGGGAGGGGTAATCAGCCCCAGCATTTT
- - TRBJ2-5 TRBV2 CASSDGGRRNQETQYF TGTGCCAGCAGTGATGGGGGCAGGAGGAATCAAGAGACCCAGTACTTC
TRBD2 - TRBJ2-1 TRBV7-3 CASSLVGTSGSYYNEQFF TGTGCCAGCAGTTTGGTAGGGACTAGCGGGAGTTACTACAATGAGCAGTTCTTC
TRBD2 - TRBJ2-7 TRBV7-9 CASSQREGPHEQYF TGTGCCAGCAGCCAGCGGGAGGGCCCCCACGAGCAGTACTTC
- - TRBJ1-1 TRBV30 CAWSPKASPVAFF TGTGCCTGGAGTCCCAAAGCCTCACCGGTAGCTTTCTTT
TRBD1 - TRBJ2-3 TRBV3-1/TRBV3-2 CASSQGTGGTDTQYF TGTGCCAGCAGCCAAGGGACAGGGGGGACAGATACGCAGTATTTT
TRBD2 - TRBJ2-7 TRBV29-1 CSVVLAGPSTGEQYF TGCAGCGTTGTACTAGCGGGACCCTCTACAGGCGAGCAGTACTTC
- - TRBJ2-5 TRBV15 CATSRDSVEGTQYF TGTGCCACCAGCAGAGATTCGGTGGAGGGGACCCAGTACTTC
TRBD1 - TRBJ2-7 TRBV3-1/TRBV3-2 CASSQDLMTGGRYEQYF TGTGCCAGCAGCCAAGATTTAATGACAGGGGGCAGATACGAGCAGTACTTC
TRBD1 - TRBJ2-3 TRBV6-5 CATGTSQGSTDTQYF TGTGCCACCGGGACCTCACAGGGGAGCACAGATACGCAGTATTTT
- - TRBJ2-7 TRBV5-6 CASSFKSVSYEQYF TGTGCCAGCAGCTTCAAATCAGTGTCCTACGAGCAGTACTTC
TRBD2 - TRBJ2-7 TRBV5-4 CASSRPGLAGGPVEQYF TGTGCCAGCAGCCGCCCGGGACTAGCGGGAGGGCCCGTCGAGCAGTACTTC
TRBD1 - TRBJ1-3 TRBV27 CASSPGGLSGNTIYF TGTGCCAGCAGTCCAGGGGGCCTCTCTGGAAACACCATATATTTT
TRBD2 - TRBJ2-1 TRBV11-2 CASSLAPSGRSEQFF TGTGCCAGCAGCTTAGCGCCTAGCGGGAGATCTGAGCAGTTCTTC
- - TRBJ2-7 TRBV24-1 CASHGSCSYEQYF TGTGCCTCCCACGGGAGCTGCTCCTACGAGCAGTACTTC
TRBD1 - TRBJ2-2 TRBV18 CASSPMYRGSGELFF TGTGCCAGCTCACCGATGTACAGGGGGAGCGGGGAGCTGTTTTTT
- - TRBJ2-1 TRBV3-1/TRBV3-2 CASSQRGPRSNEQFF TGTGCCAGCAGCCAGAGAGGGCCGAGAAGCAATGAGCAGTTCTTC
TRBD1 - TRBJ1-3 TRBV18 CASSPDRGFGNTIYF TGTGCCAGCTCACCAGACAGGGGGTTTGGAAACACCATATATTTT
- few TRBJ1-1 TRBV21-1 CASSKGGQGADPLDTEAFF TGTGCCAGCAGCAAAGGGGGCCAGGGGGCGGACCCCTTGGACACTGAAGCTTTCTTT
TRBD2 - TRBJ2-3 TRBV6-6 CASSYSGRSTDTQYF TGTGCCAGCAGCTATAGCGGGAGGTCCACAGATACGCAGTATTTT
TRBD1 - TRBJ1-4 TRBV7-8 CASSLSDRGRNEKLFF TGTGCCAGCAGCTTATCCGACAGGGGTAGAAATGAAAAACTGTTTTTT
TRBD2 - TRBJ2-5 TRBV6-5 CASRDSGRGETQYF TGTGCCAGCAGGGATAGCGGGAGGGGGGAGACCCAGTACTTC
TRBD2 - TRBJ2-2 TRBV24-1 CATSALAASTGELFF TGTGCCACCAGTGCACTAGCGGCCTCCACCGGGGAGCTGTTTTTT
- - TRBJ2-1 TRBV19 CASSRPGASSYNEQFF TGTGCCAGTAGCCGTCCGGGAGCCAGCTCCTACAATGAGCAGTTCTTC
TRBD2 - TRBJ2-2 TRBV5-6 CASSAGGTRPNTGELFF TGTGCCAGCAGCGCGGGGGGTACAAGACCGAACACCGGGGAGCTGTTTTTT
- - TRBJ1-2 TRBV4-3 CASSQEGNADNYGYTF TGCGCCAGCAGCCAAGAGGGCAACGCAGATAACTATGGCTACACCTTC
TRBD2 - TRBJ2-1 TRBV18 CASSPLGSGSSYNEQFF TGTGCCAGCTCACCACTTGGCAGCGGGAGCTCCTACAATGAGCAGTTCTTC
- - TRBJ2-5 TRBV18 CASSPLTVLKTQYF TGTGCCAGCTCACCCCTAACAGTTCTAAAGACCCAGTACTTC
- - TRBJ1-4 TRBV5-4 CASSLAPPGQGEKLFF TGTGCCAGCAGCTTGGCCCCACCGGGACAAGGAGAAAAACTGTTTTTT
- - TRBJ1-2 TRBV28 CASSRVTNYGYTF TGTGCCAGCAGTCGGGTGACTAACTATGGCTACACCTTC
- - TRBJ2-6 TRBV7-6 CASSLASVSGANVLTF TGTGCCAGCAGCTTAGCCTCAGTCTCTGGGGCCAACGTCCTGACTTTC
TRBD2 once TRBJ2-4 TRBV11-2 CASSFSGSVNIQYF TGTGCCAGCAGCTTTAGCGGGAGTGTCAACATTCAGTACTTC
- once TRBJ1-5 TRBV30 CAWSVLEGNQPQHF TGTGCCTGGAGTGTATTGGAGGGAAATCAGCCCCAGCATTTT
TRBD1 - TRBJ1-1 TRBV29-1 CSAGTGYTEAFF TGCAGCGCCGGGACAGGGTACACTGAAGCTTTCTTT
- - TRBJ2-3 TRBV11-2 CASSFRAGFSDTQYF TGTGCCAGCAGCTTTCGGGCGGGATTTTCAGATACGCAGTATTTT
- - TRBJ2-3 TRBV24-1 CATSDLDPRGTDTQYF TGTGCCACCAGTGATCTGGACCCTCGGGGGACAGATACGCAGTATTTT
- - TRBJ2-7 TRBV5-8 CASSFTLRARNEQYF TGTGCCAGCAGCTTCACACTGCGGGCTAGGAACGAGCAGTACTTC
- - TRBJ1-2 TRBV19 CASSKAGAPYYGYTF TGTGCCAGTAGTAAAGCGGGGGCTCCCTACTATGGCTACACCTTC
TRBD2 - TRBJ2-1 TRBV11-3 CASSRSTSGRNNEQFF TGTGCCAGCAGCCGAAGCACTAGCGGGAGGAACAATGAGCAGTTCTTC
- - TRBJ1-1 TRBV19 CASSITGTMNTEAFF TGTGCCAGTAGTATAACCGGGACAATGAACACTGAAGCTTTCTTT
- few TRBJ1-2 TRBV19 CASSRRINGDYGYTF TGTGCCAGTAGTCGGAGGATCAACGGGGACTATGGCTACACCTTC
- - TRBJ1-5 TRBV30 CAWSGQAVGNQPQHF TGTGCCTGGAGTGGACAGGCCGTAGGCAATCAGCCCCAGCATTTT
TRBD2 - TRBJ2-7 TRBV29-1 CSVEDPWVAGLAYEQYF TGCAGCGTTGAAGATCCGTGGGTAGCGGGACTCGCCTACGAGCAGTACTTC
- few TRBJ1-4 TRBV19 CASTSGLHEKLFF TGTGCCAGTACCTCAGGGTTGCATGAAAAACTGTTTTTT
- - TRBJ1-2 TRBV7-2 CASSLRRAVGYTF TGTGCCAGCAGCTTACGCAGGGCAGTTGGCTACACCTTC
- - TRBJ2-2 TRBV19 CASSMQEAGELFF TGTGCCAGTAGTATGCAAGAGGCCGGGGAGCTGTTTTTT
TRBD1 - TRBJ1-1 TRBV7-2 CASSLLTGGNGAAFF TGTGCCAGCAGCTTGCTCACAGGGGGGAATGGGGCAGCTTTCTTT
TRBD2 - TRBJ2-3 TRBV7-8 CASSSLRGGPTDTQYF TGTGCCAGCAGCTCCCTTCGGGGAGGGCCAACAGATACGCAGTATTTT
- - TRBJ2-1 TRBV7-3 CASSLTTSGEQFF TGTGCCAGCAGCTTGACTACCAGTGGTGAGCAGTTCTTC
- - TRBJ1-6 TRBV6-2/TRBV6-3 CASSPPVSPLHF TGTGCCAGCAGCCCCCCGGTTTCACCCCTCCACTTT
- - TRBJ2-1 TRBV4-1 CASSPLQGNEQFF TGCGCCAGCAGCCCACTTCAGGGAAATGAGCAGTTCTTC
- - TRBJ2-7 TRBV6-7 CASRTKRTHSYEQYF TGTGCCAGCAGGACCAAGCGGACCCACTCCTACGAGCAGTACTTC
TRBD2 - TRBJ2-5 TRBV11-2 CASSPVTSGREETQYF TGTGCCAGCAGCCCGGTGACTAGCGGGAGGGAAGAGACCCAGTACTTC